This T cell receptor (beta chain) was documented in a study of Graves' ophthalmopathy and Graves' hyperthyroidism. Overall study results and limits: A classifier, a 13-signature model, separated ophthalmopathy from stable hyperthyroidism with roughly 90% sensitivity and about 82% specificity.

For repertoire sequencing, the TCR beta CDR3 regions were amplified from RNA transcripts. HTBI-primed RT-PCR formed the first round, and a multiplex PCR formed the second. One entry per CDR3 protein results from TCRdb running MiXCR on the multiplex PCR reads. The data contain hundreds of thousands of distinct CDR3 sequences, 15% of them singletons. The J segment lost 3 bases and the V segment lost 6 bases, leaving 7 bases of the junction unmatched. Germline CDR1 SNHLY, CDR2 FYNNEI. The length of the CDR3 is 15 residues. This clonotype was observed a few times. The target antigen is unknown. The receptor was derived from a woman between 18 and 29 years old with stable Graves' hyperthyroidism. The chain couples TRBV2 to TRBJ1-5, with TRBD1 matching 8 bases. The sample comprised peripheral blood. CDR3 region: CASRAQGAFNQPQHF. The CDR3 DNA sequence: TGTGCCAGCAGGGCGCAGGGGGCCTTCAATCAGCCCCAGCATTTT. Filled out from reference TRBV2 and TRBJ1-5, the complete variable domain reads EPEVTQTPSHQVTQMGQEVILRCVPISNHLYFYWYRQILGQKVEFLVSFYNNEISEKSEIFDDQFSVERPDGSNFTLKIRSTKLEDSAMYFCASRAQGAFNQPQHFGDGTRLSIL.